The 4 T cell receptor beta chains given below trace back to one sample, sequenced in a study of control samples from healthy donors and cancer patients. Sequencing was performed with immunoSEQ multiplex PCR; in TCRdb, only in-frame clones are kept and a portion is missing. This repertoire shows about 79,000 clones, roughly 93% found once; its top ten account for roughly 1.3%. The sequenced material came from PBMCs. The receptors here all came from a woman between 40 and 50 years old with lung cancer.

The chain links TRBV7-9 to TRBJ2-5; 13 positions match TRBD2. Trimming removed 8 bases from V and 5 bases from J; junction bases left unmatched: 5. The CDR3 is 14 amino acids. Germline V gene lookup returns CDR1 SEHNR and CDR2 FQNEAQ (reference sequence). CDR3 nucleotide sequence: TGTGCCAGCCTCCGGACTAGCGGGGGTGAGACCCAGTACTTC. Residues: CASLRTSGGETQYF.

The chain links TRBV18 to TRBJ2-2, with 8 bases that match TRBD1. Germline assignment: CDR1 KGHSH and CDR2 LQKENI. J lost 1 base, V lost 3 bases, and 1 base had no gene match. This CDR3 contains 15 residues. The CDR3 protein is CASSPGTGNTGELFF. DNA of the CDR3: TGTGCCAGCTCACCCGGGACAGGGAACACCGGGGAGCTGTTTTTT.

Only one count was recorded for this clone. The CDR3 nucleotides are TGTGCCAGCAGCTTGGGAGGGACAGTTCAAGAGACCCAGTACTTC. It translates to CASSLGGTVQETQYF. The chain links TRBV11-3 to TRBJ2-5; D may correspond to TRBD1 or TRBD2 (7 bases each). CDR1 is SGHNT, CDR2 YENEEA, per germline. The V end was cut by 3 bases, the J end by 2 bases, with 13 bases between. The CDR3 has 15 residues.

The chain links TRBV11-2 to TRBJ2-3; TRBD1 or TRBD2 may be the D gene (6 bases each). The V and J ends lost 2 bases and 1 base respectively, with 13 bases between them. The CDR3 runs to 16 residues. Per germline, CDR1 SGHAT and CDR2 FQNNGV. The CDR3 nucleotides are TGTGCCAGCAGCTTAAGGGGGGCGAGAGGCACAGATACGCAGTATTTT. It yields the protein CASSLRGARGTDTQYF. Full variable domain (rest looked up from reference TRBV11-2 and TRBJ2-3): EAGVAQSPRYKIIEKRQSVAFWCNPISGHATLYWYQQILGQGPKLLIQFQNNGVVDDSQLPKDRFSAERLKGVDSTLKIQPAKLEDSAVYLCASSLRGARGTDTQYFGPGTRLTVL.